The clone carrying this TCR beta chain was recorded once. Its specificity is unknown. V was trimmed by 2 bases and J by 1 base, leaving 9 bases between them. The CDR3 has 14 amino acids. Germline CDR1 is MNHNS and CDR2 is SASEGT. Original analysis: Filtering differed, since immunoSEQ gave only junction sequences and no quality scores. TCRdb's copy holds only in-frame clones and misses some; the assay was immunoSEQ multiplex PCR. D and trimming come from the DNA, and the V and J calls and clone size come from that table. Of some 2,000,000 clones in the sample, more than 90% are singletons; the top ten hold 0.1% to 0.15%. CD4+ cell separation produced CD45RA+ naive and CD45RA-negative memory subsets. The data were taken from a study of shared clonotypes between healthy human individuals. The study's findings and limits: Only a few donors were included, so the genetic and exposure-history diversity represented was limited.

The receptor comes from a man younger than 35 in good health. The chain recombines TRBV6-1 with TRBJ2-7, with a weak D call TRBD1 (7 bases). The sequencing sample was made of naive CD4+ T cells sorted from blood. Regarding subset: CD45RA+ positively selected. CDR3 residues: CASSEQGGSYEQYF. The DNA of the CDR3 is TGTGCCAGCAGTGAACAGGGGGGATCCTACGAGCAGTACTTC.